The present TCR beta chain was sequenced within a study of T cells in Graves' hyperthyroidism and ophthalmopathy. The study's findings and limits: Researchers report that a 13 V-J model separated ophthalmopathy from stable hyperthyroidism. Blood held most thyroid clonotypes expanded above 0.001 frequency.

CDR1 is MNHEY and CDR2 is SMNVEV in the germline V gene (reference sequence). V was clipped by 4 bases and J by 6 bases; unmatched bases: 6. CDR3 length: 14 amino acids. Under 3 months was the duration of disease in ophthalmopathy patients, who also had a Clinical Activity Score of at least 3 and a NOSPECS grade of at least 4. Patients having uncontrolled infection, another autoimmune disease, pregnancy or lactation were not included. This clonotype was detected many times. The antigen remains unidentified. RNA transcripts were the template for amplifying TCR beta CDR3 regions. In the first-round RT-PCR of the TCR CDR3, the HTBI primer set was used. TCRdb itself ran the multiplex PCR reads through MiXCR, one entry per CDR3 protein. This sample has about 290,000 distinct CDR3 sequences; about 19% occur once, and the top ten carry less than 40%.

The rearrangement links TRBV27 to TRBJ1-5, with 7 bases aligning to TRBD1. This receptor was identified in a man aged 45-65 years with Graves' ophthalmopathy. The sequencing sample was made of blood. The CDR3 spells CASSYRGRVQPQHF. In DNA, the CDR3 is TGTGCCAGCAGTTACAGGGGAAGGGTTCAGCCCCAGCATTTT.